Each of the 3 T cell receptor beta chains below was sequenced from the same sample in a study of memory B cells and T cells in multiple sclerosis. Clones were sequenced by immunoSEQ multiplex PCR, and TCRdb holds only the in-frame ones, with some missing. The sample gives hundreds of clones, roughly three quarters of which show up once; less than 40% is in the top ten. CFSE-dim autoproliferating and CFSE-high non-proliferating T cells from unstimulated culture were sequenced separately. Pooled replicate wells came from 50 million to 60 million CFSE-labeled PBMCs cultured 6 to 8 days without stimulus. Which antigens these TCRs recognize remains unknown. The sample was PBMCs from blood kept in culture. The origin of the receptors is a human donor with multiple sclerosis.

The chain employs TRBV19 and TRBJ1-1; D possibly corresponds to TRBD1 (5 bases). Between the trimmed V and J ends, which lost 7 bases and 2 bases, there was a span of 8 bases. The V gene's germline CDR1 is LNHDA and CDR2 SQIVND (reference sequence). The CDR3 sequence is 12 residues long. The CDR3 protein is CASKQGNTEAFF. The CDR3 DNA sequence: TGTGCCAGTAAGCAGGGCAACACTGAAGCTTTCTTT.

The V gene is TRBV27, the J gene TRBJ1-5; tentative D call: TRBD1 (5 bases). The germline V and J ends were trimmed by 3 bases and 7 bases, with 7 bases remaining between them. The CDR3 covers 12 residues. CDR1 and CDR2 (germline): MNHEY, SMNVEV (reference sequence). The CDR3 here is CASSFSGQPQHF. The DNA of the CDR3 is TGTGCCAGCAGTTTTTCAGGGCAGCCCCAGCATTTT.

The CDR3 loop reads CASSRTGDNSPLHF. The CDR3 DNA reads TGTGCCAGCAGCCGGACAGGGGATAATTCACCCCTCCACTTT. This rearrangement joins TRBV5-5 to TRBJ1-6, with TRBD1 matching over 9 bases. The junction had 1 base not matched to a gene; V was cut back by 4 bases and J by 5 bases. Germline CDR1 SGHKS, CDR2 YYEKEE (reference sequence). This CDR3 is 14 amino acids long.